The TCR beta chain under discussion was sequenced for a study of T cells in Graves' hyperthyroidism and ophthalmopathy. TCR beta CDR3 sequences were amplified from RNA transcripts. Primed by the HTBI set, a first-round RT-PCR was run on the TCR CDR3. TCRdb reprocessed the multiplex PCR reads via MiXCR and lists one record per CDR3 protein. Among about 640,000 distinct CDR3 sequences, around 21% were seen once, and the ten largest hold 34%. Duration under 3 months, a NOSPECS grade of at least 4, and a Clinical Activity Score of at least 3 characterized the ophthalmopathy patients. CDR3 length: 16 residues. Germline values: CDR1 MNHEY, CDR2 SVGEGT. Trimming stripped 0 bases from V and 2 bases from J, with 12 bases between.

The specimen was blood. V gene TRBV6-2 or TRBV6-3 combines with J gene TRBJ2-3; tentative D call: TRBD2 (7 bases). This TCR was sampled from a man aged 30 to 39 with Graves' ophthalmopathy. CDR3 residues: CASSYSGGGATDTQYF. CDR3 nucleotide sequence: TGTGCCAGCAGTTACTCGGGGGGGGGGGCCACAGATACGCAGTATTTT.